The 5 T cell receptor beta chains below all came from one sample that was sequenced in a study of human T cells and chemical hapten exposure. Described time point: patch test 2, 6 weeks after DPC sensitization. Treatment in this sample: therapeutic diphenylcyclopropenone sensitization with weekly scalp DPC. TCRdb used MiXCR to reprocess the RACE reads, holding one entry per CDR3 protein. The sample shows around 360,000 distinct CDR3 sequences, just under 6.5% of them seen only once. The sample was whole blood, taken in connection with sensitization to the hapten diphenylcyclopropenone (DPC). Every receptor here comes from a woman aged 18-29 years with alopecia areata. Some clones in this sample may be carry-over from other donors' samples.

This clonotype came up many times. This chain links TRBV12-3 or TRBV12-4 with TRBJ2-3; D uncertain. CDR3 length equals 11 residues. V was trimmed by 6 bases and J by 7 bases, leaving 8 bases between them. In DNA, the CDR3 is TGTGCCAGCAGCGAACTCAATACGCAGTATTTT. Translated: CASSELNTQYF.

The chain carries TRBV10-3 and TRBJ2-7; D is possibly TRBD1 or TRBD2 (5 bases each). The CDR3 loop spans 12 amino acids. V lost 4 bases, J lost 5 bases, and 9 bases lay in between. Germline values: CDR1 ENHRY, CDR2 SYGVKD. The CDR3 here is CAISGGADEQYF. CDR3 nucleotides: TGTGCCATCAGTGGAGGGGCTGACGAGCAGTACTTC.

This clonotype has at least ten counts. This sequence joins TRBV5-1 and TRBJ2-3; D uncertain. V dropped 0 bases and J dropped 6 bases, with 11 bases sitting between them. Germline assignment: CDR1 SGHRS and CDR2 YFSETQ. The CDR3 loop spans 14 amino acids. CDR3 sequence: CASSLAQTEDTQYF. The DNA of the CDR3 is TGCGCCAGCAGCTTGGCGCAGACGGAGGATACGCAGTATTTT. Looking up the rest from reference TRBV5-1 and TRBJ2-3 gives the full variable domain: KAGVTQTPRYLIKTRGQQVTLSCSPISGHRSVSWYQQTPGQGLQFLFEYFSETQRNKGNFPGRFSGRQFSNSRSEMNVSTLELGDSALYLCASSLAQTEDTQYFGPGTRLTVL.

The chain carries TRBV3-1 and TRBJ2-5, with D perhaps matching TRBD1 (6 bases). Germline CDR1 is LGHDT and CDR2 is YNNKEL (reference sequence). The CDR3 extends over 16 amino acids. Trimming removed 4 bases from V and 3 bases from J, with 18 bases in between. CDR3 sequence reads: CASSPLHRVREETQYF. The CDR3 DNA follows: TGTGCCAGCAGCCCGCTACACAGGGTTCGGGAAGAGACCCAGTACTTC.

The J gene is TRBJ2-1, the V gene TRBV3-1; D is unresolved. Trimming pared 6 bases from V and 6 bases from J, leaving 12 bases between. The CDR3 contains 13 residues. Germline assignment: CDR1 LGHDT and CDR2 YNNKEL (reference sequence). The CDR3 DNA is TGTGCCAGCAGTGGGTCAGCCCGCAATGAGCAGTTCTTC. It yields the protein CASSGSARNEQFF.